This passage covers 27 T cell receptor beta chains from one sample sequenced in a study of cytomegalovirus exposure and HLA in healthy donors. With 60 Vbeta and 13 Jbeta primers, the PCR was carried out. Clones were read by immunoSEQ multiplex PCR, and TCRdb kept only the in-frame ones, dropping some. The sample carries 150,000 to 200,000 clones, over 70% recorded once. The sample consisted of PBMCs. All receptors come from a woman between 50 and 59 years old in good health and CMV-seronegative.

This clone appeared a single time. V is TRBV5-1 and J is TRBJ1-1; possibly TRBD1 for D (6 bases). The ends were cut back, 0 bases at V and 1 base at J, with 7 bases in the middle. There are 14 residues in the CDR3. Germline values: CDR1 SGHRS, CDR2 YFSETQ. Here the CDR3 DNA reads TGCGCCAGCAGCTTGGTACAGGGGAACACTGAAGCTTTCTTT. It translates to CASSLVQGNTEAFF. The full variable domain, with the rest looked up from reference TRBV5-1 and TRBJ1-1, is KAGVTQTPRYLIKTRGQQVTLSCSPISGHRSVSWYQQTPGQGLQFLFEYFSETQRNKGNFPGRFSGRQFSNSRSEMNVSTLELGDSALYLCASSLVQGNTEAFFGQGTRLTVV.

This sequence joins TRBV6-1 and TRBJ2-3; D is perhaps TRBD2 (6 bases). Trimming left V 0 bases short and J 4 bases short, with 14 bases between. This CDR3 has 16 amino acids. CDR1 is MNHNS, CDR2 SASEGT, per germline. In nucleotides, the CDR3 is TGTGCCAGCAGTGAAGCGAAGGACGGAGGGGCAGATACGCAGTATTTT. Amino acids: CASSEAKDGGADTQYF.

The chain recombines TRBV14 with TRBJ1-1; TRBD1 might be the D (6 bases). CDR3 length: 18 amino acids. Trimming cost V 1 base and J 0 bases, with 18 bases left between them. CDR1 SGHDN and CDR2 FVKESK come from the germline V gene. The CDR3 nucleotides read TGTGCCAGCAGCCAAGGTTACAGGGCAAAGGGGGTGAACACTGAAGCTTTCTTT. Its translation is CASSQGYRAKGVNTEAFF.

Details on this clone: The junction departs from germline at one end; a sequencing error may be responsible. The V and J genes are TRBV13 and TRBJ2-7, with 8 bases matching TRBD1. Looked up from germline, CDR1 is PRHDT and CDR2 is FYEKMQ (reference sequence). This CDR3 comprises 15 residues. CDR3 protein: CAGSPTDRGSYEQYF. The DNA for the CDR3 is TGTGCCGGCAGCCCCACAGACAGGGGCTCCTACGAGCAGTACTTC.

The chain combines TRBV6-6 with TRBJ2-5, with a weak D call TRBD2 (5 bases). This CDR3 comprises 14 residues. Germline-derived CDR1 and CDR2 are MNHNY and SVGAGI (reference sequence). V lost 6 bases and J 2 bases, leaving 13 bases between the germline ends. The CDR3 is CASSFGRTQETQYF. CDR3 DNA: TGTGCCAGCAGCTTCGGACGGACTCAAGAGACCCAGTACTTC.

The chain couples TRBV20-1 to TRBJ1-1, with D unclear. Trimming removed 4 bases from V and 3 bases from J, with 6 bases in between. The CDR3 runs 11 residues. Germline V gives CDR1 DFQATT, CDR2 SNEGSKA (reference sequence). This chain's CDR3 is CSATQDTEAFF. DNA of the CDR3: TGCAGTGCTACCCAGGACACTGAAGCTTTCTTT.

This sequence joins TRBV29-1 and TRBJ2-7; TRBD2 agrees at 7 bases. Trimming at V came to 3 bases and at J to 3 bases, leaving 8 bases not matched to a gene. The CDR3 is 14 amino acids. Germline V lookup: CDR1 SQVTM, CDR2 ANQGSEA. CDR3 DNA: TGCAGCGTTGAGGAGGGAGGGACGATCTACGAGCAGTACTTC. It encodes CSVEEGGTIYEQYF.

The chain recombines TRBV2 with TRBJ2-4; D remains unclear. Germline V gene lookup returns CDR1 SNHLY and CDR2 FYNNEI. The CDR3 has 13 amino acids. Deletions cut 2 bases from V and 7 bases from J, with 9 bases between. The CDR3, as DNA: TGTGCCAGCAGTGAAAGTCCTATGAACATTCAGTACTTC. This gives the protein CASSESPMNIQYF. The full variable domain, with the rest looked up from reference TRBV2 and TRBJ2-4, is EPEVTQTPSHQVTQMGQEVILRCVPISNHLYFYWYRQILGQKVEFLVSFYNNEISEKSEIFDDQFSVERPDGSNFTLKIRSTKLEDSAMYFCASSESPMNIQYFGAGTRLSVL.

CDR3 region: CASSRRTANTGELFF. The CDR3 DNA is TGTGCCAGCAGCAGACGGACTGCGAACACCGGGGAGCTGTTTTTT. This rearrangement joins TRBV9 to TRBJ2-2; TRBD2 might be the D (5 bases). Between the trimmed V and J ends, which lost 4 bases and 0 bases, there was a span of 10 bases. The CDR3 is made up of 15 amino acids. Looked up from germline, CDR1 is SGDLS and CDR2 is YYNGEE.

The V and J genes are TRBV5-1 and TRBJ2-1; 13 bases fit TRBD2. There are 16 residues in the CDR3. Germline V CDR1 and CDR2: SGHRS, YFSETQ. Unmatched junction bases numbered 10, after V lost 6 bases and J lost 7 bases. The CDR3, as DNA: TGCGCCAGCACGCACCCCGGGACTAGCGGGGTTAATGAGCAGTTCTTC. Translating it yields CASTHPGTSGVNEQFF.

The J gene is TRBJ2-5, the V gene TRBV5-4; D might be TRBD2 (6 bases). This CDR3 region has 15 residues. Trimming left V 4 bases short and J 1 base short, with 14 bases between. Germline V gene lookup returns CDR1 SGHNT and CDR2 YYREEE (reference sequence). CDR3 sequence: CASSMTGDLQETQYF. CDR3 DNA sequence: TGTGCCAGCAGCATGACGGGAGACCTCCAAGAGACCCAGTACTTC.

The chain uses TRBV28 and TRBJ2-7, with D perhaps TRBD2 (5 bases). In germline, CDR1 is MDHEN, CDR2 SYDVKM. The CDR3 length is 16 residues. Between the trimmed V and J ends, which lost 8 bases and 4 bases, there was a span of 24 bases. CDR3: CASSKRVLALMYEQYF. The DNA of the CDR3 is TGTGCCAGCTCAAAGAGGGTTCTAGCCCTCATGTACGAGCAGTACTTC.

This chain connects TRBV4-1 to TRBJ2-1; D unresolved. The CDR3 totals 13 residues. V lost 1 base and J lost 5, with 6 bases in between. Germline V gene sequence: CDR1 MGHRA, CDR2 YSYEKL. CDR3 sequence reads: CASSQVTNNEQFF. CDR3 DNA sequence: TGCGCCAGCAGCCAAGTGACAAACAATGAGCAGTTCTTC.

The CDR3 DNA sequence: TGTGCCAGCAGTAGGGGACAGGGGGCTTACAATGAGCAGTTCTTC. Translated: CASSRGQGAYNEQFF. The chain uses TRBV28 and TRBJ2-1; 12 nucleotides align to TRBD1. Germline lookup yields CDR1 MDHEN and CDR2 SYDVKM. The V and J ends lost 5 bases and 4 bases, in that order; junction bases with no gene match: 3. The CDR3 covers 15 residues. The full variable domain, its missing parts supplied by reference TRBV28 and TRBJ2-1, is DVKVTQSSRYLVKRTGEKVFLECVQDMDHENMFWYRQDPGLGLRLIYFSYDVKMKEKGDIPEGYSVSREKKERFSLILESASTNQTSMYLCASSRGQGAYNEQFFGPGTRLTVL.

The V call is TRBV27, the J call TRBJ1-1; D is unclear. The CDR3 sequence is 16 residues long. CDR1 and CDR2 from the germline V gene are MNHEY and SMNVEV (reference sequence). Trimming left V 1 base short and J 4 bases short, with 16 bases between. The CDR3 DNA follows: TGTGCCAGCAGTTTATTTCTGGTAGGAGGTACCACTGAAGCTTTCTTT. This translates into CASSLFLVGGTTEAFF.

CDR3 coding DNA: TGTGCCAGCAGCCCTAAGGACAGAACTTCACCCCTCCACTTT. The encoded protein is CASSPKDRTSPLHF. The V gene is TRBV5-6, the J gene TRBJ1-6; a weak D match, TRBD1 (6 bases). Germline CDR1 reads SGHDT; CDR2 reads YYEEEE. The CDR3 runs to 14 residues. Deletions cut 4 bases from V and 9 bases from J, with 14 bases between.

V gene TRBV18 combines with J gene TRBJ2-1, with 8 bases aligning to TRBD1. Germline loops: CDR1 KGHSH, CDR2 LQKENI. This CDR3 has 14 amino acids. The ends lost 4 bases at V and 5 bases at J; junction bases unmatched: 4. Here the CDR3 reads CASSQDRANNEQFF. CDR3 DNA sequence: TGTGCCAGCTCACAGGACAGGGCCAACAATGAGCAGTTCTTC.

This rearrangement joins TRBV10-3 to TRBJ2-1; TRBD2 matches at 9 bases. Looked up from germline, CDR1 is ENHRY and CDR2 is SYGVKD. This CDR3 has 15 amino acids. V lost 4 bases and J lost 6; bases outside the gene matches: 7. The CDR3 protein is CAISGLAGVGNEQFF. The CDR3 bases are TGTGCCATCAGTGGGTTAGCGGGGGTAGGCAATGAGCAGTTCTTC.

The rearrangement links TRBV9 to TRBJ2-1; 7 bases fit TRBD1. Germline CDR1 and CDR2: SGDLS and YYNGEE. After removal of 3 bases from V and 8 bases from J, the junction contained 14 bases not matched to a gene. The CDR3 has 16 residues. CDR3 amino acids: CASSARYWDRGHEQFF. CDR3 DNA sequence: TGTGCCAGCAGCGCCCGTTACTGGGACAGAGGGCATGAGCAGTTCTTC. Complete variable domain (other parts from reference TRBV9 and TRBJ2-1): DSGVTQTPKHLITATGQRVTLRCSPRSGDLSVYWYQQSLDQGLQFLIQYYNGEERAKGNILERFSAQQFPDLHSELNLSSLELGDSALYFCASSARYWDRGHEQFFGPGTRLTVL.

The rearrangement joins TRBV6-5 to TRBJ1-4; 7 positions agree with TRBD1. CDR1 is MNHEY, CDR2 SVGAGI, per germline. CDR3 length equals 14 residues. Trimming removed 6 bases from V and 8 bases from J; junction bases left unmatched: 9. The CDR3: CASSQQGTGEKLFF. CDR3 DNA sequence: TGTGCCAGCAGCCAACAGGGGACGGGAGAAAAACTGTTTTTT.

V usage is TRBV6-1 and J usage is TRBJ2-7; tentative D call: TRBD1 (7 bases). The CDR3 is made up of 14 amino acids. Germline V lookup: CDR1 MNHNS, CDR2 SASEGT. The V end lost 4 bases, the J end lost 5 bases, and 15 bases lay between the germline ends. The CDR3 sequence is CASSGLRGRNEQYF. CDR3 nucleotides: TGTGCCAGCAGTGGGCTCAGGGGGAGGAACGAGCAGTACTTC.

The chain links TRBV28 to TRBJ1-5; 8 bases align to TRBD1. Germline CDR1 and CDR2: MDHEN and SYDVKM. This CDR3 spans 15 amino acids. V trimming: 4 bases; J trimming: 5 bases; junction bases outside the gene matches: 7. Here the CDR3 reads CASSSPGQGDQPQHF. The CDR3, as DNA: TGTGCCAGCAGTTCACCAGGACAGGGCGATCAGCCCCAGCATTTT.

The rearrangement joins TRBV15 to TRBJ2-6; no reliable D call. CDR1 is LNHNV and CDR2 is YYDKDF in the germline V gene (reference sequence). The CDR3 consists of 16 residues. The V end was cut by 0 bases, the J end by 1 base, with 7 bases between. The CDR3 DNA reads TGTGCCACCAGCAGAGATCTCCAGTCTGGGGCCAACGTCCTGACTTTC. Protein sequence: CATSRDLQSGANVLTF. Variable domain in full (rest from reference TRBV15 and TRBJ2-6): DAMVIQNPRYQVTQFGKPVTLSCSQTLNHNVMYWYQQKSSQAPKLLFHYYDKDFNNEADTPDNFQSRRPNTSFCFLDIRSPGLGDTAMYLCATSRDLQSGANVLTFGAGSRLTVL.

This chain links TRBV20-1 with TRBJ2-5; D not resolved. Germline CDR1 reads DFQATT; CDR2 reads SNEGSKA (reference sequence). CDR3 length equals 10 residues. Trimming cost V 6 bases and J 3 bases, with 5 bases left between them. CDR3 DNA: TGCAGTGCATTTAAAGAGACCCAGTACTTC. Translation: CSAFKETQYF.

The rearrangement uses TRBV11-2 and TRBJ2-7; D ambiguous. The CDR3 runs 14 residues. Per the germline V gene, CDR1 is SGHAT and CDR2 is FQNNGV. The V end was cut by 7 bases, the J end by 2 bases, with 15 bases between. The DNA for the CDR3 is TGTGCCAGCACCTACTTCGGAGCTCCCTACGAGCAGTACTTC. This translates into CASTYFGAPYEQYF.

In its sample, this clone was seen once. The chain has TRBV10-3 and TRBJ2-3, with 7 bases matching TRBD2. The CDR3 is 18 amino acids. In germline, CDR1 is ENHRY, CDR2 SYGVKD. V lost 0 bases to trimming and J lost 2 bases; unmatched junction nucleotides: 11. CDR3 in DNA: TGTGCCATCAGTGAGTCTCTGGCTAGCGGTATGGACACAGATACGCAGTATTTT. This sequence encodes CAISESLASGMDTDTQYF.

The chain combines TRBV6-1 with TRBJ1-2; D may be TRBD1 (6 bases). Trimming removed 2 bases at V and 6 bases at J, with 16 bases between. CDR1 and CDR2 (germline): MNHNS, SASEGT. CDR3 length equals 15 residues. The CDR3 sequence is CASSESSGAWDGYTF. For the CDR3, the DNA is TGTGCCAGCAGTGAATCATCAGGGGCCTGGGATGGCTACACCTTC.